Sequencing of this T cell receptor beta chain was carried out in a study of identical twins. TCRdb re-called the 5' RACE reads with MiXCR, one entry per CDR3 protein. The repertoire holds roughly 720,000 distinct CDR3 sequences, with about 20% as singletons. Study observations and caveats: With abundant cord blood beta clonotypes, insertions were fewer; memory repertoires showed no such pattern.

This clonotype was counted many times. The antigen is not known. J lost 1 base, V lost 7 bases, and 1 base had no gene match. The CDR3 has 12 residues. From germline, CDR1 is SQVTM and CDR2 ANQGSEA. This sample also appeared in a second study, on T cells expressing NK-cell markers. According to that study: The study found dominant NKG2C+ clonotypes at roughly 1.0-7.0% of CD8+ T cells in 5 or 6 donors.

The sample taken for sequencing was PBMCs. V and J are TRBV29-1 and TRBJ2-5; 9 bases map to TRBD2. The receptor was isolated from a woman under 30 in good health. The CDR3 sequence: CSAAGGQETQYF. CDR3 sequence (DNA): TGCAGCGCAGCGGGGGGCCAAGAGACCCAGTACTTC.